This passage covers 26 T cell receptor beta chains from one sample sequenced in a study of blood T cell repertoires in COVID-19 (dated by TCRdb to 2020 to 2021). The library came from the immunoSEQ multiplex PCR assay. TCRdb provides this immuneACCESS table in a form limited to in-frame rearrangements. Some clones are lacking; in checked studies, under half of them reflect an unresolved V gene, and why the rest are absent is not known. Recorded for this sample are about 300,000 clones; approximately 89% of them occurred a single time. 1.5% to 2% of the sample is in the top ten clones. The sequenced material came from peripheral blood. All receptors come from a woman in her 30s with COVID-19, enrolled during active disease.

The chain recombines TRBV4-1 with TRBJ1-4; 7 bases match TRBD1. V gave up 0 bases and J gave up 0 bases; unmatched junction bases: 10. The CDR3 is made up of 19 amino acids. Germline CDR1 MGHRA, CDR2 YSYEKL. The CDR3 DNA sequence: TGCGCCAGCAGCCAAGATCGACAGGGTTTGATGGCAACTAATGAAAAACTGTTTTTT. This encodes CASSQDRQGLMATNEKLFF.

The genes are TRBV6-6 and TRBJ2-6; a weak D match, TRBD1 (7 bases). Germline V gene sequence: CDR1 MNHNY, CDR2 SVGAGI (reference sequence). V gave up 6 bases and J gave up 4 bases, with 16 bases separating them. The CDR3 is 16 amino acids. The CDR3 spells CASSLRGASGANVLTF. The CDR3 nucleotides read TGTGCCAGCAGCCTCAGGGGGGCGTCAGGGGCCAACGTCCTGACTTTC.

The chain recombines TRBV4-1 with TRBJ1-4; 7 positions agree with TRBD1. This CDR3 contains 17 residues. Germline V gene sequence: CDR1 MGHRA, CDR2 YSYEKL. J gave up 4 bases and V 2 bases, and 10 bases lay outside the gene matches. The CDR3 protein is CASSQTTGSYRNEKLFF. As DNA, the CDR3 is TGCGCCAGCAGCCAAACGACAGGGTCTTACCGTAATGAAAAACTGTTTTTT.

The chain is built from TRBV18 and TRBJ1-6; no reliable D call. Germline V gene sequence: CDR1 KGHSH, CDR2 LQKENI. There are 12 residues in the CDR3. Trimming shortened V by 0 bases and J by 12 bases, and 6 bases separated the two germline ends. CDR3 coding DNA: TGTGCCAGCTCACCACCCCAGAAACCCCTCCACTTT. Amino acids: CASSPPQKPLHF.

The chain joins TRBV6-5 to TRBJ1-2; TRBD1 matches 7 bases. The CDR3 has 14 residues. The V gene's germline CDR1 is MNHEY and CDR2 SVGAGI. The ends lost 5 bases at V and 3 bases at J; junction bases unmatched: 6. DNA of the CDR3: TGTGCCAGCAGTATCCGGGGACAGCACTATGGCTACACCTTC. Its translation is CASSIRGQHYGYTF.

J is TRBJ2-2 and V is TRBV4-1; TRBD2 aligns across 9 bases. J lost 8 bases, V lost 0 bases, and 4 bases had no gene match. The CDR3 is made up of 15 amino acids. Germline CDR1 reads MGHRA; CDR2 reads YSYEKL. The CDR3 is CASSQDPGLAGELFF. Here the CDR3 DNA reads TGCGCCAGCAGCCAAGACCCAGGACTAGCGGGGGAGCTGTTTTTT.

This chain connects TRBV7-2 to TRBJ2-5, with 15 bases fitting TRBD2. CDR1 and CDR2 (germline): SGHTA, FQGNSA. V lost 5 bases, J lost 2 bases, and 3 bases stayed unmatched. The CDR3 contains 16 residues. The chain's CDR3 is CASSPGTSGGQETQYF. DNA of the CDR3: TGTGCCAGCAGCCCTGGGACTAGCGGGGGGCAAGAGACCCAGTACTTC. Full variable domain (rest looked up from reference TRBV7-2 and TRBJ2-5): GAGVSQSPSNKVTEKGKDVELRCDPISGHTALYWYRQSLGQGLEFLIYFQGNSAPDKSGLPSDRFSAERTGGSVSTLTIQRTQQEDSAVYLCASSPGTSGGQETQYFGPGTRLLVL.

V is TRBV28 and J is TRBJ1-5; no reliable D call. The CDR3 is 15 residues long. Per the germline V gene, CDR1 is MDHEN and CDR2 is SYDVKM. Trimming removed 2 bases at V and 0 bases at J, with 8 bases between. The CDR3 DNA sequence: TGTGCCAGCAGTTTAGTACGCTATAGCAATCAGCCCCAGCATTTT. This codes for CASSLVRYSNQPQHF.

The chain uses TRBV2 and TRBJ1-3, with a tentative D call TRBD1 (5 bases). This CDR3 spans 15 amino acids. V was clipped by 4 bases and J by 2 bases, with 12 bases between them. In germline, CDR1 is SNHLY, CDR2 FYNNEI. For the CDR3, the DNA is TGTGCCAGCAGTGGACAGCTTACCCCTGGAAACACCATATATTTT. Protein product: CASSGQLTPGNTIYF.

The chain combines TRBV28 with TRBJ1-4, with 9 nucleotides matching TRBD1. The ends lost 5 bases at V and 8 bases at J; junction bases unmatched: 9. Germline V gene lookup returns CDR1 MDHEN and CDR2 SYDVKM. The CDR3 has 15 amino acids. The CDR3 DNA is TGTGCCAGCAGTATCTCCGGGACAGGGAGGGAAAAACTGTTTTTT. It yields the protein CASSISGTGREKLFF.

The rearrangement joins TRBV7-2 to TRBJ1-2; 7 positions match TRBD1. This CDR3 has 14 amino acids. V was clipped by 5 bases and J by 8 bases; unmatched bases: 11. The germline gives CDR1 SGHTA, CDR2 FQGNSA. The CDR3 region is CASSQGQTMAGYTF. CDR3 DNA: TGTGCCAGCAGCCAGGGACAGACGATGGCCGGCTACACCTTC. The full variable domain, with the rest looked up from reference TRBV7-2 and TRBJ1-2, is GAGVSQSPSNKVTEKGKDVELRCDPISGHTALYWYRQSLGQGLEFLIYFQGNSAPDKSGLPSDRFSAERTGGSVSTLTIQRTQQEDSAVYLCASSQGQTMAGYTFGSGTRLTVV.

V usage is TRBV12-3 or TRBV12-4 and J usage is TRBJ1-3; the D gene is possibly TRBD1 (6 bases). Trimming left V 8 bases short and J 2 bases short, with 10 bases between. This CDR3 spans 13 amino acids. CDR3 loop: CASGGATGNTIYF. Here the CDR3 DNA reads TGTGCCAGCGGGGGGGCTACTGGAAACACCATATATTTT.

The chain employs TRBV9 and TRBJ2-7, with TRBD2 as a possible D gene (6 bases). Germline V lookup: CDR1 SGDLS, CDR2 YYNGEE. The germline V and J ends were trimmed by 0 bases and 5 bases, with 15 bases remaining between them. The CDR3 runs to 15 residues. The DNA of the CDR3 is TGTGCCAGCAGCGTAGGGGGAGGACACGGGGACGAGCAGTACTTC. It translates to CASSVGGGHGDEQYF.

The chain carries TRBV6-5 and TRBJ1-1, with D unclear. V was trimmed by 4 bases and J by 5 bases, leaving 14 bases between them. The CDR3 contains 14 residues. Germline CDR1 reads MNHEY; CDR2 reads SVGAGI. The CDR3 DNA follows: TGTGCCAGCAGTTTCACTAAAGGAGGGACTGAAGCTTTCTTT. Translated, it gives CASSFTKGGTEAFF.

V usage is TRBV24-1 and J usage is TRBJ2-5; TRBD1 is a possible D gene (6 bases). This CDR3 has 15 residues. Between the trimmed V and J ends, which lost 3 bases and 2 bases, there was a span of 12 bases. The germline V gene has CDR1 KGHDR and CDR2 SFDVKD. The CDR3 loop is CATSDPGQIQETQYF. Here the CDR3 DNA reads TGTGCCACCAGTGATCCCGGACAGATTCAAGAGACCCAGTACTTC.

The V call is TRBV7-8, the J call TRBJ1-2; D might be TRBD1 (5 bases). Germline V gene data show CDR1 as SGHVS and CDR2 as FQNEAQ. The CDR3 has 15 amino acids. Trimming took 4 bases from V and 4 from J, leaving 16 bases between them. CDR3 in DNA: TGTGCCAGCAGCTCCCTACCCGACAGCTCCTATGGCTACACCTTC. Amino acid sequence: CASSSLPDSSYGYTF. Using reference TRBV7-8 and TRBJ1-2 for the parts outside the CDR3, the full variable domain is GAGVSQSPRYKVAKRGQDVALRCDPISGHVSLFWYQQALGQGPEFLTYFQNEAQLDKSGLPSDRFFAERPEGSVSTLKIQRTQQEDSAVYLCASSSLPDSSYGYTFGSGTRLTVV.

This clone was detected only once. The chain joins TRBV11-3 to TRBJ1-1, with D tentatively TRBD1 (6 bases). From germline, CDR1 is SGHNT and CDR2 YENEEA. The CDR3 is 15 amino acids. V was shortened by 1 base and J by 1 base, with 10 bases between the two germline ends. The CDR3 spells CASSLVGQTNTEAFF. CDR3 DNA: TGTGCCAGCAGCTTAGTAGGACAGACGAACACTGAAGCTTTCTTT.

The chain uses TRBV19 and TRBJ2-1, with D tentatively TRBD1 (6 bases). Germline CDR1 LNHDA, CDR2 SQIVND (reference sequence). Trimming stripped 5 bases from V and 6 bases from J, with 14 bases between. This CDR3 has 14 amino acids. The CDR3 DNA is TGTGCCAGTAGTCCACGGACAGTACCCAATGAGCAGTTCTTC. It yields the protein CASSPRTVPNEQFF.

V gene TRBV3-1 (or the pseudogene TRBV3-2) combines with J gene TRBJ2-7; TRBD2 might be the D (6 bases). Per germline, CDR1 LGHDT and CDR2 YNNKEL (reference sequence). The ends were cut back, 1 base at V and 7 bases at J, with 17 bases in the middle. The CDR3 extends over 15 amino acids. DNA of the CDR3: TGTGCCAGCAGCCAAGGACCGGGGGACTGGGGTGAGCAGTACGTC. It encodes CASSQGPGDWGEQYV.

The chain recombines TRBV15 with TRBJ1-3; 9 bases map to TRBD1. With V trimmed by 1 base and J by 4 bases, 5 bases remained unmatched. This CDR3 spans 16 amino acids. Looked up from germline, CDR1 is LNHNV and CDR2 is YYDKDF (reference sequence). The DNA for the CDR3 is TGTGCCACCAGCAGAGTGACAGGGGGGCAAGGAAACACCATATATTTT. It is translated as CATSRVTGGQGNTIYF. The complete variable domain, with remaining parts taken from reference TRBV15 and TRBJ1-3, reads DAMVIQNPRYQVTQFGKPVTLSCSQTLNHNVMYWYQQKSSQAPKLLFHYYDKDFNNEADTPDNFQSRRPNTSFCFLDIRSPGLGDTAMYLCATSRVTGGQGNTIYFGEGSWLTVV.

The chain is built from TRBV5-1 and TRBJ2-2; 9 bases fit TRBD1. Trimming took 7 bases from V and 3 from J; bases not matched to a gene: 4. This CDR3 region has 14 residues. Germline V lookup: CDR1 SGHRS, CDR2 YFSETQ. CDR3 nucleotide sequence: TGCGCCAGCTCAAGACAGGGGGACACCGGGGAGCTGTTTTTT. It encodes CASSRQGDTGELFF.

V gene TRBV11-3 combines with J gene TRBJ1-1; D gene uncertain. V lost 2 bases and J 5 bases, leaving 18 bases between the germline ends. The CDR3 is 16 amino acids. Germline CDR1 SGHNT, CDR2 YENEEA. CDR3 residues: CASSLTLPGCWTEAFF. The CDR3 bases are TGTGCCAGCAGCTTAACCTTGCCCGGGTGTTGGACTGAAGCTTTCTTT. Combining the CDR3 with reference TRBV11-3 and TRBJ1-1 gives the whole variable domain EAGVVQSPRYKIIEKKQPVAFWCNPISGHNTLYWYLQNLGQGPELLIRYENEEAVDDSQLPKDRFSAERLKGVDSTLKIQPAELGDSAVYLCASSLTLPGCWTEAFFGQGTRLTVV.

V is TRBV2 and J is TRBJ1-1; possible D gene TRBD1, 5 bases. CDR1 is SNHLY and CDR2 is FYNNEI in the germline V gene. Deletions cut 7 bases from V and 4 bases from J, with 16 bases between. The CDR3 extends over 14 amino acids. The CDR3 bases are TGTGCCAGCACTTGGGACGGGAGGGCCACTGAAGCTTTCTTT. It is translated as CASTWDGRATEAFF.

This chain uses TRBV19 with TRBJ2-7; D perhaps matches TRBD1 (6 bases). This CDR3 is 13 amino acids long. The V and J ends lost 8 bases and 2 bases respectively, with 13 bases between them. Germline V CDR1 and CDR2: LNHDA, SQIVND (reference sequence). The CDR3 DNA reads as TGTGCCAGTGCAGGACAGTTTACCTACGAGCAGTACTTC. It codes for CASAGQFTYEQYF.

This chain uses TRBV6-5 with TRBJ1-3; D is undetermined. The CDR3 extends over 13 amino acids. V was shortened by 6 bases and J by 0 bases, with 6 bases between the two germline ends. Germline lookup yields CDR1 MNHEY and CDR2 SVGAGI. The CDR3, as DNA: TGTGCCAGCAGACGGAGCTCTGGAAACACCATATATTTT. Encoded protein: CASRRSSGNTIYF.

The chain employs TRBV28 and TRBJ1-5, with TRBD1 as a possible D gene (5 bases). Trimming removed 4 bases at V and 0 bases at J, with 10 bases between. The CDR3 covers 15 residues. Germline CDR1 and CDR2: MDHEN and SYDVKM. The CDR3 here is CASSSYRNSNQPQHF. The CDR3 nucleotides read TGTGCCAGCAGTTCCTACAGGAATAGCAATCAGCCCCAGCATTTT. Variable domain in full (rest from reference TRBV28 and TRBJ1-5): DVKVTQSSRYLVKRTGEKVFLECVQDMDHENMFWYRQDPGLGLRLIYFSYDVKMKEKGDIPEGYSVSREKKERFSLILESASTNQTSMYLCASSSYRNSNQPQHFGDGTRLSIL.